The 26 T cell receptor beta chains below all came from one sample that was sequenced in a study of beta chain features in type 1 diabetes. The investigators reverse transcribed all of the isolated RNA, so they sequenced expressed TCRB transcripts. Profiled with immunoSEQ multiplex PCR; TCRdb holds only in-frame clones, not every one. Among under 250,000 clones listed, 25% to 35% were seen once. The sequencing sample was made of central memory CD4+ T cells from blood. All receptors derive from a man aged 30 to 39 in good health.

This clone was observed a handful of times. CDR3 sequence (DNA): TGCGCCAGCAGCCAAGATATTGTTGGCGTCTACGGAGAGACCCAGTACTTC. Translation: CASSQDIVGVYGETQYF. This chain connects TRBV4-3 to TRBJ2-5; D gene uncertain. CDR3 length equals 17 residues. CDR1 is LGHNA and CDR2 is YSLEER in the germline V gene. V was cut by 0 bases and J by 4 bases, with 18 bases left in between.

This clone occurred a few times. The J gene is TRBJ1-2, the V gene TRBV4-1; unclear D gene. Looked up from germline, CDR1 is MGHRA and CDR2 is YSYEKL. The CDR3 sequence is 14 residues long. Trimming removed 2 bases at V and 3 bases at J, with 10 bases between. The CDR3 DNA is TGCGCCAGCAGCCAACCGATGACCTACTATGGCTACACCTTC. This gives the protein CASSQPMTYYGYTF.

This chain links TRBV7-9 with TRBJ1-2, with 9 bases identical to TRBD1. The CDR3 runs to 13 residues. V shed 10 bases and J 4 bases; nucleotides not matched to a gene: 7. Germline V gives CDR1 SEHNR, CDR2 FQNEAQ (reference sequence). The CDR3 loop reads CATQPGQGYGYTF. The CDR3, as DNA: TGTGCCACGCAACCGGGACAGGGCTATGGCTACACCTTC.

This sequence joins TRBV4-1 and TRBJ2-5, with D uncertain. CDR1 is MGHRA, CDR2 YSYEKL, per germline. CDR3 length: 14 residues. V lost 4 bases to trimming and J lost 5 bases, with 14 bases between them. The chain's CDR3 is CASSPTEVVETQYF. The CDR3 DNA reads as TGCGCCAGCAGCCCTACCGAGGTCGTGGAGACCCAGTACTTC.

This clone was found many times. This chain links TRBV30 with TRBJ2-6; D gene unclear. The CDR3 covers 14 residues. In germline, CDR1 is GTSNPN, CDR2 SVGIG (reference sequence). With 3 bases removed from V and 2 bases from J, the gap between germline ends came to 8 bases. CDR3 amino acids: CAWSRPPGANVLTF. In DNA, the CDR3 is TGTGCCTGGAGCCGACCCCCTGGGGCCAACGTCCTGACTTTC.

This clone was detected only a few times. The sample holds other DNA sequences that translate to the same CDR3. This rearrangement joins TRBV7-2 to TRBJ2-7; a weak D match, TRBD1 (5 bases). The germline gives CDR1 SGHTA, CDR2 FQGNSA. This CDR3 has 15 residues. V gave up 1 base and J gave up 5 bases, with 15 bases separating them. CDR3 coding DNA: TGTGCCAGCAGCTTAGGCCAGGGTGTAAACCACGAGCAGTACTTC. Translation: CASSLGQGVNHEQYF.

This chain connects TRBV7-9 to TRBJ2-1; 7 positions match TRBD2. Germline V lookup: CDR1 SEHNR, CDR2 FQNEAQ (reference sequence). V trimming: 3 bases; J trimming: 3 bases; junction bases outside the gene matches: 14. The CDR3 is 18 residues long. For the CDR3, the DNA is TGTGCCAGCAGCTTCGGGAGCGGCGGGAGCCCCGTCTACAATGAGCAGTTCTTC. Protein product: CASSFGSGGSPVYNEQFF.

This rearrangement joins TRBV29-1 to TRBJ2-5; no definite D call. Per the germline V gene, CDR1 is SQVTM and CDR2 is ANQGSEA. V was trimmed by 6 bases and J by 7 bases, leaving 18 bases between them. CDR3 length: 13 residues. CDR3 in DNA: TGCAGCGTCTCCCCGAAGGAGTGGGCGACCCAGTACTTC. Residues: CSVSPKEWATQYF.

The rearrangement uses TRBV7-2 and TRBJ2-3; 9 bases are shared with TRBD2. CDR3 length: 17 amino acids. Germline CDR1 reads SGHTA; CDR2 reads FQGNSA. V shed 5 bases, J shed 2 bases, and the junction held 11 bases outside the gene matches. The DNA for the CDR3 is TGTGCCAGCAGCATCCAAAGCGGGAGGCGGATCACAGATACGCAGTATTTT. Protein: CASSIQSGRRITDTQYF. The full variable domain, completed using reference TRBV7-2 and TRBJ2-3, is GAGVSQSPSNKVTEKGKDVELRCDPISGHTALYWYRQSLGQGLEFLIYFQGNSAPDKSGLPSDRFSAERTGGSVSTLTIQRTQQEDSAVYLCASSIQSGRRITDTQYFGPGTRLTVL.

This clone was seen only a few times. The chain uses TRBV10-3 and TRBJ2-2; 8 nucleotides line up with TRBD1. V lost 2 bases to trimming and J lost 5 bases; unmatched junction nucleotides: 7. There are 16 residues in the CDR3. The V gene's germline CDR1 is ENHRY and CDR2 SYGVKD. CDR3 nucleotide sequence: TGTGCCATCAGTGAGCCACAGGGGGTAACGACCGGGGAGCTGTTTTTT. Residues: CAISEPQGVTTGELFF.

This rearrangement joins TRBV29-1 to TRBJ2-3; 13 bases map to TRBD2. Per germline, CDR1 SQVTM and CDR2 ANQGSEA. V was pared by 7 bases and J by 0 bases, with 7 bases of the junction left unmatched. The CDR3 runs 16 residues. The CDR3 protein is CSAEGLAGRSTDTQYF. The CDR3 nucleotides are TGCAGCGCCGAGGGACTAGCGGGGCGCAGCACAGATACGCAGTATTTT.

This clone was seen more than once but under ten times. This likely traces to a read error, being one base from a far larger clone. This chain connects TRBV30 to TRBJ1-5; no definite D call. The CDR3 spans 13 residues. CDR1 is GTSNPN and CDR2 is SVGIG in the germline V gene (reference sequence). The CDR3 DNA reads as TGTGCCTTGAGTCTGGCATACAATCAGCCCCAGCATTTT. Translating gives CALSLAYNQPQHF.

This clone came up a few times. The V gene is TRBV15, the J gene TRBJ2-1, with D perhaps matching TRBD2 (5 bases). CDR3 size: 15 residues. Trimming removed 8 bases from V and 5 bases from J, with 19 bases in between. The germline V gene encodes CDR1 LNHNV and CDR2 YYDKDF (reference sequence). The CDR3 bases are TGTGCCACCTCACCGCCGGGGAGAGAGAACAATGAGCAGTTCTTC. This translates into CATSPPGRENNEQFF.

The chain carries TRBV30 and TRBJ1-2, with D hard to call. The germline V gene encodes CDR1 GTSNPN and CDR2 SVGIG (reference sequence). This CDR3 is built from 13 residues. Trimming removed 5 bases at V and 7 bases at J, with 17 bases between. CDR3: CAWLSTIGFGYTF. CDR3 sequence (DNA): TGTGCCTGGCTTAGTACCATCGGGTTTGGCTACACCTTC. Filled out from reference TRBV30 and TRBJ1-2, the complete variable domain reads SQTIHQWPATLVQPVGSPLSLECTVEGTSNPNLYWYRQAAGRGLQLLFYSVGIGQISSEVPQNLSASRPQDRQFILSSKKLLLSDSGFYLCAWLSTIGFGYTFGSGTRLTVV.

The chain carries TRBV15 and TRBJ2-7, with TRBD2 matching over 9 bases. J gave up 4 bases and V 4 bases, and 8 bases lay outside the gene matches. CDR3 length: 15 amino acids. Germline assignment: CDR1 LNHNV and CDR2 YYDKDF (reference sequence). The CDR3 loop reads CATSIETSGKYEQYF. In DNA form, the CDR3 reads TGTGCCACCAGCATCGAGACTAGCGGAAAGTACGAGCAGTACTTC.

This chain uses TRBV29-1 with TRBJ2-5, with a tentative D call TRBD2 (5 bases). Trimming removed 7 bases at V and 2 bases at J, with 14 bases between. Germline V lookup: CDR1 SQVTM, CDR2 ANQGSEA. The CDR3 spans 13 residues. CDR3 protein: CSAARAVQETQYF. CDR3 in DNA: TGCAGCGCCGCGAGGGCTGTACAAGAGACCCAGTACTTC.

This sequence joins TRBV7-8 and TRBJ2-7; the match to TRBD1 covers 10 bases. The germline V gene has CDR1 SGHVS and CDR2 FQNEAQ. The CDR3 has 16 amino acids. V shed 2 bases and J 6 bases; nucleotides not matched to a gene: 10. The CDR3 nucleotides are TGTGCCAGCAGCTTAACTTACCGGGACAGGGGAAGCGAGCAGTACTTC. Translation: CASSLTYRDRGSEQYF.

This clone was seen repeatedly, ten times or more. The identical CDR3 is also encoded by other nucleotide sequences in the sample. This chain joins TRBV2 and TRBJ2-7; 13 bases align to TRBD2. This CDR3 has 16 residues. CDR1 and CDR2 from the germline V gene are SNHLY and FYNNEI. V gave up 2 bases and J gave up 2 bases; unmatched junction bases: 3. The CDR3 sequence: CASSETSGRATYEQYF. DNA for the CDR3: TGTGCCAGCAGTGAAACTAGCGGGAGGGCCACCTACGAGCAGTACTTC.

This clone was observed at least ten times. The chain employs TRBV4-3 and TRBJ1-5; no firm D call. This CDR3 is 15 amino acids long. V dropped 0 bases and J dropped 0 bases, with 6 bases sitting between them. The germline gives CDR1 LGHNA, CDR2 YSLEER. CDR3 coding DNA: TGCGCCAGCAGCCAAGATCAGAATAGCAATCAGCCCCAGCATTTT. As protein: CASSQDQNSNQPQHF.

V usage is TRBV23-1 and J usage is TRBJ1-1; the D gene is possibly TRBD1 (5 bases). TRBV23-1 is designated an ORF whose function remains uncertain. CDR3 size: 15 residues. V lost 8 bases, J lost 3 bases, and 19 bases lay in between. The CDR3 coding sequence is TGCGCCAGCGGCCACCGGGGGAGTCAAGACACTGAAGCTTTCTTT. This sequence encodes CASGHRGSQDTEAFF.

This clone was counted between two and nine times. This rearrangement joins TRBV5-1 to TRBJ1-2; 10 positions match TRBD1. V lost 4 bases, J lost 5 bases, and 2 bases stayed unmatched. The germline gives CDR1 SGHRS, CDR2 YFSETQ. This CDR3 has 13 residues. CDR3 protein: CASSGTGEYGYTF. CDR3 DNA sequence: TGCGCCAGCAGCGGGACAGGGGAATATGGCTACACCTTC.

This clone was counted only a few times. This sequence joins TRBV6-1 and TRBJ1-5, with D possibly being TRBD1 (5 bases). The germline CDR1 and CDR2 sequences are MNHNS and SASEGT. V lost 9 bases, J lost 2 bases, and 14 bases lay in between. This CDR3 is built from 14 residues. The CDR3 loop is CASNGRDGNQPQHF. CDR3 bases: TGTGCCAGTAATGGGAGGGACGGCAATCAGCCCCAGCATTTT.

The gene calls are TRBV30 and TRBJ2-7; a possible D gene is TRBD2 (6 bases). Trimming left V 2 bases short and J 3 bases short, with 8 bases between. This CDR3 has 12 amino acids. Germline-derived CDR1 and CDR2 are GTSNPN and SVGIG (reference sequence). The CDR3 coding sequence is TGTGCCTGGAGTACCGGGGGCTACGAGCAGTACTTC. Its protein is CAWSTGGYEQYF.

The chain uses TRBV4-2 and TRBJ1-4, with 8 bases aligning to TRBD1. The CDR3 contains 14 residues. V was pared by 4 bases and J by 8 bases, with 6 bases of the junction left unmatched. The germline gives CDR1 LGHNA, CDR2 YNFKEQ. CDR3 nucleotides: TGTGCCAGCAGCCGAGGACAGGGCGGGGAAAAACTGTTTTTT. Translated, it gives CASSRGQGGEKLFF.

The rearrangement links TRBV11-2 to TRBJ1-1; D is unresolved. The CDR3 has 15 amino acids. Germline lookup yields CDR1 SGHAT and CDR2 FQNNGV. The V end was cut by 0 bases, the J end by 3 bases, with 11 bases between. DNA for the CDR3: TGTGCCAGCAGCTTAGAACCGGGAAGTGACACTGAAGCTTTCTTT. Amino acid sequence: CASSLEPGSDTEAFF. Full variable domain (outside the CDR3, taken from reference TRBV11-2 and TRBJ1-1): EAGVAQSPRYKIIEKRQSVAFWCNPISGHATLYWYQQILGQGPKLLIQFQNNGVVDDSQLPKDRFSAERLKGVDSTLKIQPAKLEDSAVYLCASSLEPGSDTEAFFGQGTRLTVV.

This clone came up a few times. The chain recombines TRBV9 with TRBJ2-1; D not resolved. V lost 0 bases, J lost 4 bases, and 14 bases lay in between. CDR1 is SGDLS, CDR2 YYNGEE, per germline. The CDR3 contains 16 residues. Here the CDR3 reads CASSVGLAPGYNEQFF. CDR3 nucleotide sequence: TGTGCCAGCAGCGTAGGGCTGGCTCCAGGATACAATGAGCAGTTCTTC.